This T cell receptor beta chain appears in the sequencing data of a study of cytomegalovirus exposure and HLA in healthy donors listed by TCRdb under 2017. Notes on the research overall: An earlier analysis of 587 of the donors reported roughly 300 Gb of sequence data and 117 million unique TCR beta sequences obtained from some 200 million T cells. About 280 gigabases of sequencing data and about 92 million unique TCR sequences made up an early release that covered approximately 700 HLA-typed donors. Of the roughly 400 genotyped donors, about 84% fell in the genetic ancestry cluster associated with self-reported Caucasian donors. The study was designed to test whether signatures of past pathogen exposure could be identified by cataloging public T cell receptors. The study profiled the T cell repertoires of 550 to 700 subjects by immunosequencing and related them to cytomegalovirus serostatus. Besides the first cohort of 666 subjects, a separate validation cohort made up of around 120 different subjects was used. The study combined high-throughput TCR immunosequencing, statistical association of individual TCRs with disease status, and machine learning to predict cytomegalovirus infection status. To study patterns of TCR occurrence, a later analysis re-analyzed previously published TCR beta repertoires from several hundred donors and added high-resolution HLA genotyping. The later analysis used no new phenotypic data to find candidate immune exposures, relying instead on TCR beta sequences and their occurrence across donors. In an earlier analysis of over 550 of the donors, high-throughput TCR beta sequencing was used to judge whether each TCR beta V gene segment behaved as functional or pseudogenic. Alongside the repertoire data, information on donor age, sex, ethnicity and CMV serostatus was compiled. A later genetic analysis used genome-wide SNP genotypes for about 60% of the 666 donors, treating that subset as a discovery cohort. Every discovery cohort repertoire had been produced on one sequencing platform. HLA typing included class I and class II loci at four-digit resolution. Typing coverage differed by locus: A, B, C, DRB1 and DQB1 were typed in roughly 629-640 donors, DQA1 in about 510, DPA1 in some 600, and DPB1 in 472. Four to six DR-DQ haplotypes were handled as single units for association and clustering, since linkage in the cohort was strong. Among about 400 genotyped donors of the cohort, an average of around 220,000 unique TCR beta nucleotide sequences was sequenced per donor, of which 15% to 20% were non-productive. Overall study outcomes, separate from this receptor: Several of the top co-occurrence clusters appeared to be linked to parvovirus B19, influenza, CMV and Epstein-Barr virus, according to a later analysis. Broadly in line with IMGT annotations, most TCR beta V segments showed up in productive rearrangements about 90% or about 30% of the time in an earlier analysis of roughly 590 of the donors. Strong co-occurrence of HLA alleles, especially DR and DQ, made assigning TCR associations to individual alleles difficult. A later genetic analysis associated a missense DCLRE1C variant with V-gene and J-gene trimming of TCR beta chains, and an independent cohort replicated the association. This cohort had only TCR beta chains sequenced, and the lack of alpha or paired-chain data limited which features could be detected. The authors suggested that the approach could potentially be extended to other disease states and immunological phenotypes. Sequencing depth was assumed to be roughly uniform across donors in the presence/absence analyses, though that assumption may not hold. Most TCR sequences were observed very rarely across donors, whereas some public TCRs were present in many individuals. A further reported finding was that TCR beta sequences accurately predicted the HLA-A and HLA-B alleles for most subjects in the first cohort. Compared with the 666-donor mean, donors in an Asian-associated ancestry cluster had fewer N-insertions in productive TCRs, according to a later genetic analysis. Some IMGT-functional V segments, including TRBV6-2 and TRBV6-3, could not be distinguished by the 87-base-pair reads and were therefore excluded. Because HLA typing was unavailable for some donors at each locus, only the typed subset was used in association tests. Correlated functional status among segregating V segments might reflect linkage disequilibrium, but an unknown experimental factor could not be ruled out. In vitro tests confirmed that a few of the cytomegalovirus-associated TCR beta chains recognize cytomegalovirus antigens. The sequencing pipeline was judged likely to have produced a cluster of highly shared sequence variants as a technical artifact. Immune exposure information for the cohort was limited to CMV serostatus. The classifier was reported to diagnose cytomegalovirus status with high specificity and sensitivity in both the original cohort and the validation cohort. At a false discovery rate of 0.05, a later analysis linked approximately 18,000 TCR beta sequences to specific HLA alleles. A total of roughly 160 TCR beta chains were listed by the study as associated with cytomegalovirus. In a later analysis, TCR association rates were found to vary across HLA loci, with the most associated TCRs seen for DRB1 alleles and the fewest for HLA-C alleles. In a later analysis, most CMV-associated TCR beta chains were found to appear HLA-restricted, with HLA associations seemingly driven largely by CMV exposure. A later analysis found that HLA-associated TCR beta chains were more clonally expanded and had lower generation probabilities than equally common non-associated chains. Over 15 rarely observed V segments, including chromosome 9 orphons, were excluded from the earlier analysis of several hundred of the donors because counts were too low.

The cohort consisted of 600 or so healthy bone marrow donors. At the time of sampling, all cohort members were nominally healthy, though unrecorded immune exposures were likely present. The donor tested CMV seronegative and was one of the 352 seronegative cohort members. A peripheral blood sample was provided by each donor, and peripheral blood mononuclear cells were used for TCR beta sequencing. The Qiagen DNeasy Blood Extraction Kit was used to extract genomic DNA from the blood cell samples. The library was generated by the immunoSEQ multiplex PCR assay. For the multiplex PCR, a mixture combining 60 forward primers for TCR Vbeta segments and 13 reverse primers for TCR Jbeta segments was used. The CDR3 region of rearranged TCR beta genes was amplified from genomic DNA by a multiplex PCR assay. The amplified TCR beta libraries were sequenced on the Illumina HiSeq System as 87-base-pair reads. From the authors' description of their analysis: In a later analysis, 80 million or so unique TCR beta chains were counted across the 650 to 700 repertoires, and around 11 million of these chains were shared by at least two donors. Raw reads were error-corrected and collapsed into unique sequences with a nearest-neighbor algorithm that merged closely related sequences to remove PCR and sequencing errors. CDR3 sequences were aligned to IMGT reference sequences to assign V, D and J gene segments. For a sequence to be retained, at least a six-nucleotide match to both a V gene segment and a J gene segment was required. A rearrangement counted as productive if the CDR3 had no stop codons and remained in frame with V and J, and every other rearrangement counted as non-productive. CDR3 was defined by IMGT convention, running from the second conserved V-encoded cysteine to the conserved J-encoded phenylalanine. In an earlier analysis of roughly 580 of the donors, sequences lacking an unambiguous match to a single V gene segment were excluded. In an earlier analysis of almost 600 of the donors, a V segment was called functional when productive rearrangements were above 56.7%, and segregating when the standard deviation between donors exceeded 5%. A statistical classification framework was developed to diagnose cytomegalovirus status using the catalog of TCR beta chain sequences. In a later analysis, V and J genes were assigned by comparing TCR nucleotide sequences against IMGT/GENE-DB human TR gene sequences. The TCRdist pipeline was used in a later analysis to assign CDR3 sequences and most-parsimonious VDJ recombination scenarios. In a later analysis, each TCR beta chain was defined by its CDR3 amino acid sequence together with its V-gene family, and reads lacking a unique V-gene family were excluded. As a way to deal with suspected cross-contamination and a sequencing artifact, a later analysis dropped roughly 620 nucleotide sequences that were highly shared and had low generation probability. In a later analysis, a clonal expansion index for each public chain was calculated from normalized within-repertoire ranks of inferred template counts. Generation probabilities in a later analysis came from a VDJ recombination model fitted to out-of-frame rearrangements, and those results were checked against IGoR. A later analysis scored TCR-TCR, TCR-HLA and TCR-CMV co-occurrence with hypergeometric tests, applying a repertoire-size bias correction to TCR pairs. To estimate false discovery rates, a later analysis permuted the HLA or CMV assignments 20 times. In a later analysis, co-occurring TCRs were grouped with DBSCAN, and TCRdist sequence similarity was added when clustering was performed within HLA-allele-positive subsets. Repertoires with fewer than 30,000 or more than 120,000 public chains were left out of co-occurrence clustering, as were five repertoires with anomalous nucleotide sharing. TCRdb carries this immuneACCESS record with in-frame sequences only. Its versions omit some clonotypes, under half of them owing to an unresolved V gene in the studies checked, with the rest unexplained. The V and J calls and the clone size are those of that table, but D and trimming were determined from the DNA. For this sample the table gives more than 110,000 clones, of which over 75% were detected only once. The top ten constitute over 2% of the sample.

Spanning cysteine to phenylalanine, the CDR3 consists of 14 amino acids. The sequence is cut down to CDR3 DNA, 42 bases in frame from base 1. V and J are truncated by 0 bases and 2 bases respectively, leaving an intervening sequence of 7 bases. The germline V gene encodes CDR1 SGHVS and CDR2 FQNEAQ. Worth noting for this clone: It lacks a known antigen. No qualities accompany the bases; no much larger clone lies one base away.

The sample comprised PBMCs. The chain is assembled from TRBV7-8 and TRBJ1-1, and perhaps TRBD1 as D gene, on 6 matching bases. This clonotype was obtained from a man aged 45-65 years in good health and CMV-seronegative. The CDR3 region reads CASSLAGANTEAFF. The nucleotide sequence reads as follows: TGTGCCAGCAGCTTAGCGGGGGCAAACACTGAAGCTTTCTTT. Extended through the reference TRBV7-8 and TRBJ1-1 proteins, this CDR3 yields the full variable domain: GAGVSQSPRYKVAKRGQDVALRCDPISGHVSLFWYQQALGQGPEFLTYFQNEAQLDKSGLPSDRFFAERPEGSVSTLKIQRTQQEDSAVYLCASSLAGANTEAFFGQGTRLTVV.